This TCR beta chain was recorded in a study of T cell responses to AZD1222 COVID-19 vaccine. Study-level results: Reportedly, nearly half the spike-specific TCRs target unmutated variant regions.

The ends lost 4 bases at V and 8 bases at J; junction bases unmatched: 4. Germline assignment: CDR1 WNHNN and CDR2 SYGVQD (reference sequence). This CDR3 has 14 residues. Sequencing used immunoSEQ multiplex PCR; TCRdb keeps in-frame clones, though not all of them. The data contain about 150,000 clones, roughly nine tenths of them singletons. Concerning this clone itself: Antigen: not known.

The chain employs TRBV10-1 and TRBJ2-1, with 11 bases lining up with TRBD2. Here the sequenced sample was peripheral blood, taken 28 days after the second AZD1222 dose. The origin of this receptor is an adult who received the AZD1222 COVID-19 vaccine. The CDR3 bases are TGCGCCAGCAGTGTTTTAGCGGGAGGGGATGAGCAGTTCTTC. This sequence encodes CASSVLAGGDEQFF.